The clone carrying this TCR beta chain was recorded only once. Its antigen is not known. These data belong to a study of T cell repertoires in cytomegalovirus infection. Overall study: Matching HLA type and CMV infection were both indicated by public TCR beta signatures.

V lost 6 bases, J lost 0 bases, and 8 bases stayed unmatched. The CDR3 loop spans 16 amino acids. Germline-derived CDR1 and CDR2 are ENHRY and SYGVKD. Study results and caveats: Summed frequency of shared TCR beta families picked out CMV carriers who also had the relevant HLA.

One entry per CDR3 protein results from TCRdb running MiXCR on the reads. The sample contains roughly 860,000 distinct CDR3 sequences, 30% to 35% of which appear only once. Source: cultured CD8+ T cells from PBMCs, taken from culture after CMV antigen stimulation. This rearrangement joins TRBV10-3 to TRBJ1-5, with 7 bases identical to TRBD1. This clonotype originated in a human donor in good health (CMV status not recorded). Some clones in this sample may be carry-over from other donors' samples. In DNA, the CDR3 is TGTGCCATCAGCGAAGGGGGCAGGTATAGCAATCAGCCCCAGCATTTT. This codes for CAISEGGRYSNQPQHF.